The 20 T cell receptor beta chains listed next were all sequenced from one sample in a study of T-cell reconstitution after alpha-beta-depleted transplantation in children (dated by TCRdb to the mid-2010s). The label giving this sample's treatment or condition can be read as: allogeneic hematopoietic cell transplantation with graft depleted of TCRalphabeta T cells and CD19 B cells. Libraries were prepared through PCR. Sequencing instrument: Illumina HiSeq 2500. Molecular barcoding was employed in the preparation of TCR libraries, with unique molecular identifiers being used to normalize TCRbeta repertoire quantification. TCRdb reran the public reads through fastp at Q25 and MiXCR, keeping productive beta chains. Entries are consolidated by CDR3 protein sequence, retaining the most common genes and DNA. This sample gives roughly 490,000 distinct CDR3 sequences in total; about an eighth of them show up just once. Clones ranked in the top ten supply approximately 15% of the sample.

The material sequenced was PBMCs, mostly from graft donor cells, taken 180 days after TCRalphabeta/CD19-depleted stem cell transplant. The receptors were gathered from a female patient aged 2 to 10 who had a stem cell transplant for aplastic anemia, so the T cells may come from the graft donor.

There are a few counts of this clonotype. The chain combines TRBV6-2 or TRBV6-3 with TRBJ2-1, with 11 bases fitting TRBD2. This CDR3 is built from 15 residues. V trimming: 6 bases; J trimming: 10 bases; junction bases outside the gene matches: 11. Germline CDR1 and CDR2: MNHEY and SVGEGT. CDR3: CASSLSGTSGLEQFF. The CDR3 bases are TGTGCCAGCAGCCTCTCCGGGACTAGCGGACTGGAGCAGTTCTTC.

Many counts were recorded for this clonotype. The rearrangement joins TRBV11-2 to TRBJ1-2; a weak D match, TRBD1 (6 bases). The V and J ends lost 6 bases and 5 bases respectively, with 13 bases between them. The CDR3 sequence is 13 residues long. Looked up from germline, CDR1 is SGHAT and CDR2 is FQNNGV. This CDR3 reads CASSLDRSYGYTF. The CDR3, as DNA: TGTGCCAGCAGTCTGGACAGATCATATGGCTACACCTTC.

This clonotype was counted ten times or more. This chain links TRBV5-1 with TRBJ2-7, with 7 bases that match TRBD2. With 4 bases clipped from V and 4 bases from J, the junction kept 8 bases outside the gene matches. CDR1 is SGHRS, CDR2 YFSETQ, per germline. The length of the CDR3 is 14 residues. CDR3 nucleotide sequence: TGCGCCAGCAGCGTGGGGAGGGGAGGGTACGAGCAGTACGTC. The encoded protein is CASSVGRGGYEQYV.

V and J are TRBV7-8 and TRBJ2-7; D unclear. CDR3 length: 13 amino acids. Trimming pared 2 bases from V and 5 bases from J, leaving 10 bases between. The germline V gene encodes CDR1 SGHVS and CDR2 FQNEAQ. CDR3 sequence reads: CASSLLQADEQYV. The CDR3 bases are TGTGCCAGCAGCTTATTGCAGGCCGACGAGCAGTACGTC.

This chain links TRBV7-9 with TRBJ2-7; D possibly corresponds to TRBD1 (6 bases). Germline V gene lookup returns CDR1 SEHNR and CDR2 FQNEAQ (reference sequence). The CDR3 length is 13 residues. Trimming took 1 base from V and 3 from J, leaving 7 bases between them. CDR3 in DNA: TGTGCCAGCAGCTTAGGACAGGTCTACGAGCAGTACGTC. Amino acids: CASSLGQVYEQYV.

This clonotype was detected a few times. The gene calls are TRBV27 and TRBJ1-5, with unresolved D. This CDR3 is 15 amino acids long. V lost 6 bases and J 0 bases, leaving 12 bases between the germline ends. CDR1 MNHEY and CDR2 SMNVEV come from the germline V gene (reference sequence). Here the CDR3 DNA reads TGTGCCAGCAGCCAACATCCTTATAGCAATCAGCCCCAGCATTTT. Translated: CASSQHPYSNQPQHF.

This clonotype was picked up a small number of times. The chain has TRBV11-2 and TRBJ2-1, with 9 bases matching TRBD2. Germline lookup yields CDR1 SGHAT and CDR2 FQNNGV. There are 16 residues in the CDR3. V was clipped by 3 bases and J by 2 bases; unmatched bases: 5. The CDR3 bases are TGTGCCAGCAGCTTGTCCCTAGCGGGAACCTACAATGAGCAGTTCTTC. Encoded protein: CASSLSLAGTYNEQFF.

This clonotype was detected once. The V and J genes are TRBV28 and TRBJ1-2; a possible D gene is TRBD1 (6 bases). Germline-derived CDR1 and CDR2 are MDHEN and SYDVKM. Trimming pared 3 bases from V and 4 bases from J, leaving 18 bases between. There are 16 residues in the CDR3. The CDR3 loop is CASSFNVDRRAYGYTF. The CDR3 nucleotides read TGTGCCAGCAGTTTTAACGTAGACAGGCGGGCCTATGGCTACACCTTC.

The chain employs TRBV7-9 and TRBJ2-5; D may match TRBD1 or TRBD2 (5 bases each). The CDR3 sequence is 14 residues long. V lost 5 bases and J 5 bases, leaving 15 bases between the germline ends. Germline V gene lookup returns CDR1 SEHNR and CDR2 FQNEAQ (reference sequence). The CDR3, as DNA: TGTGCCAGCAGCCAAAGAGGGGCGGTGGAGACCCAGTACTTC. It specifies CASSQRGAVETQYF.

This clonotype was seen a handful of times. The chain joins TRBV18 to TRBJ2-1; 9 bases agree with TRBD2. The CDR3 has 16 residues. J lost 6 bases, V lost 1 base, and 7 bases had no gene match. The germline V gene encodes CDR1 KGHSH and CDR2 LQKENI. The CDR3 loop is CASSPQNSGRSNEQFF. The CDR3 DNA reads as TGTGCCAGCTCACCACAGAATAGCGGGAGATCCAATGAGCAGTTCTTC.

This clonotype was picked up a small number of times. V usage is TRBV28 and J usage is TRBJ1-2; 7 bases are a match to TRBD1. The germline V gene encodes CDR1 MDHEN and CDR2 SYDVKM. J was trimmed by 4 bases and V by 5 bases; bases with no gene match: 19. This CDR3 has 18 residues. CDR3 protein: CASSPPRDSTRLSYGYTF. Here the CDR3 DNA reads TGTGCCAGCAGTCCCCCCCGGGACAGTACCCGATTAAGCTATGGCTACACCTTC.

The gene calls are TRBV25-1 and TRBJ1-4, with D unclear. Germline loops: CDR1 MGHDK, CDR2 SYGVNS. The CDR3 runs to 18 residues. V lost 0 bases to trimming and J lost 0 bases, with 14 bases between them. The CDR3 DNA reads TGTGCCAGCAGTGAATATCAGGAAGATCTAGCAACTAATGAAAAACTGTTTTTT. This encodes CASSEYQEDLATNEKLFF.

The V and J genes are TRBV24-1 and TRBJ2-1; no definite D call. CDR1 is KGHDR and CDR2 is SFDVKD in the germline V gene. The length of the CDR3 is 16 residues. Deletions cut 5 bases from V and 10 bases from J, with 23 bases between. CDR3 sequence: CATSAIDTGKINEQFF. CDR3 DNA sequence: TGTGCCACCAGTGCTATAGACACGGGCAAGATCAACGAGCAGTTCTTC.

V is TRBV5-1 and J is TRBJ2-2; possible D gene TRBD1, 6 bases. The CDR3 has 16 residues. Germline CDR1 and CDR2: SGHRS and YFSETQ. Trimming shortened V by 4 bases and J by 4 bases, and 17 bases separated the two germline ends. The DNA for the CDR3 is TGCGCCAGCAGCGAACCCGGGACAAGCTTCACCGGGGAGCTGTTTTTT. Translating it yields CASSEPGTSFTGELFF. Drawing the rest from reference TRBV5-1 and TRBJ2-2, the complete variable domain is KAGVTQTPRYLIKTRGQQVTLSCSPISGHRSVSWYQQTPGQGLQFLFEYFSETQRNKGNFPGRFSGRQFSNSRSEMNVSTLELGDSALYLCASSEPGTSFTGELFFGEGSRLTVL.

The chain uses TRBV30 and TRBJ2-1; D may be TRBD2 (6 bases). Germline loops: CDR1 GTSNPN, CDR2 SVGIG (reference sequence). V lost 3 bases and J lost 1, with 13 bases in between. CDR3 size: 15 residues. The CDR3 nucleotides read TGTGCCTGGAGAGCCGGGACTGTGTCCTACAATGAGCAGTTCTTC. Amino acids: CAWRAGTVSYNEQFF. The complete variable domain, with remaining parts taken from reference TRBV30 and TRBJ2-1, reads SQTIHQWPATLVQPVGSPLSLECTVEGTSNPNLYWYRQAAGRGLQLLFYSVGIGQISSEVPQNLSASRPQDRQFILSSKKLLLSDSGFYLCAWRAGTVSYNEQFFGPGTRLTVL.

The gene calls are TRBV10-3 and TRBJ2-1; 10 nucleotides agree with TRBD2. Germline loops: CDR1 ENHRY, CDR2 SYGVKD. CDR3 length: 16 amino acids. Trimming at V came to 7 bases and at J to 6 bases, leaving 12 bases not matched to a gene. CDR3 sequence (DNA): TGTGCCATCAACCAATACCTAGCGGGAGTGTCCAATGAGCAGTTCTTC. It specifies CAINQYLAGVSNEQFF.

V is TRBV28 and J is TRBJ2-7; D is uncertain. The germline gives CDR1 MDHEN, CDR2 SYDVKM. CDR3 size: 15 residues. Trimming took off 7 bases at V and 0 bases at J, with 16 bases between the two ends. The CDR3 DNA reads as TGTGCCAGCACCCTAGGGTGGGCCTCCTCCTACGAGCAGTACTTC. Translating gives CASTLGWASSYEQYF.

A few counts support this clonotype. The rearrangement joins TRBV15 to TRBJ2-1; D is ambiguous. Trimming pared 4 bases from V and 4 bases from J, leaving 14 bases between. Germline values: CDR1 LNHNV, CDR2 YYDKDF (reference sequence). The CDR3 consists of 15 residues. The CDR3 DNA is TGTGCCACCAGCATCGTGGGAAGGGAATACAATGAGCAGTTCTTC. This codes for CATSIVGREYNEQFF.

This chain connects TRBV6-1 to TRBJ2-5, with 12 nucleotides matching TRBD2. CDR1 and CDR2 from the germline V gene are MNHNS and SASEGT. This CDR3 contains 18 residues. J gave up 7 bases and V 7 bases, and 19 bases lay outside the gene matches. The CDR3 sequence is CASKRAAGTSGPRGTQYF. The CDR3 DNA reads as TGTGCCAGCAAAAGGGCCGCCGGGACTAGCGGGCCGAGGGGGACCCAGTACTTC.

Turning to this clonotype: A clone one base away is much larger, so this may be a read error. This chain uses TRBV5-6 with TRBJ1-2; D unresolved. The CDR3 has 12 amino acids. The V gene's germline CDR1 is SGHDT and CDR2 YYEEEE. V lost 3 bases, J lost 3 bases, and 6 bases lay in between. DNA of the CDR3: TGTGCCAGCAGCTACGGGGACTATGGCTACACCTTC. This gives the protein CASSYGDYGYTF.